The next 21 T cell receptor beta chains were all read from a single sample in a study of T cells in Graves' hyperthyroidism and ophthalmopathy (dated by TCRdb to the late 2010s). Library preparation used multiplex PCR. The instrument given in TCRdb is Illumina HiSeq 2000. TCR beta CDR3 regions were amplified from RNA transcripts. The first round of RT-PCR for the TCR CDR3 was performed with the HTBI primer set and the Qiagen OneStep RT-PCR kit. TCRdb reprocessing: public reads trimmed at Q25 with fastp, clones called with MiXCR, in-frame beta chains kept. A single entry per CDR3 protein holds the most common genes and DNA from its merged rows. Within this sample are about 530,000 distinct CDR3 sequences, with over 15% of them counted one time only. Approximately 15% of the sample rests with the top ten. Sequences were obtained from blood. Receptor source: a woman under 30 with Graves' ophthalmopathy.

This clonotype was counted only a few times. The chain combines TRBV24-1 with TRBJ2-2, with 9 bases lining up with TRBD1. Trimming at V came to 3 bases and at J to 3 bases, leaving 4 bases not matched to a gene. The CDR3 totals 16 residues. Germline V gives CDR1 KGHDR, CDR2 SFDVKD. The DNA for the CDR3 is TGTGCCACCAGTGATCCCGACAGGGGGTACACCGGGGAGCTGTTTTTT. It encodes CATSDPDRGYTGELFF.

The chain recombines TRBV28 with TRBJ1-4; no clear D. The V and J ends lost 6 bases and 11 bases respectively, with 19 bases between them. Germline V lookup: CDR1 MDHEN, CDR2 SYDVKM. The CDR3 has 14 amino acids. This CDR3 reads CASSLGLTARKLFF. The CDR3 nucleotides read TGTGCCAGCAGCTTAGGGTTGACGGCGAGGAAACTGTTTTTT.

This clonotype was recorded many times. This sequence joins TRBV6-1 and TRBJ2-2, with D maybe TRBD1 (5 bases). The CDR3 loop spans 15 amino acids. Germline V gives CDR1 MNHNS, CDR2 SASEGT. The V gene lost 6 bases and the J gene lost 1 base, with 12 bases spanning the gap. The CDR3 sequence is CASSHGAGNTGELFF. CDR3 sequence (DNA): TGTGCCAGCAGCCATGGGGCTGGGAACACCGGGGAGCTGTTTTTT.

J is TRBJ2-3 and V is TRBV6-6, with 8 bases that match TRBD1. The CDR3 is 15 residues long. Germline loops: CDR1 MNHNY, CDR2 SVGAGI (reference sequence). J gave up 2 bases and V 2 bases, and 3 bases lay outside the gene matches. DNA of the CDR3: TGTGCCAGCAGTTACGGACAGGGCGTCACAGATACGCAGTATTTT. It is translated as CASSYGQGVTDTQYF.

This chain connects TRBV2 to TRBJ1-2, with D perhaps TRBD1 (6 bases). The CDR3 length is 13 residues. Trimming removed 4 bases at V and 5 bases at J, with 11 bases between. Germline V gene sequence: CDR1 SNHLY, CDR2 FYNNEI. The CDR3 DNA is TGTGCCAGCAGTGTATCGGGACAATATGGCTACACCTTC. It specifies CASSVSGQYGYTF.

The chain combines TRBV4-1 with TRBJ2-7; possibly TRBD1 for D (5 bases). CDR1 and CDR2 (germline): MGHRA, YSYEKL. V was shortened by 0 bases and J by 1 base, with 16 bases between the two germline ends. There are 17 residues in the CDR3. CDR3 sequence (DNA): TGCGCCAGCAGCCAAGATCAGCCCACGACAGATTCCTACGAGCAGTACTTC. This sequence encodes CASSQDQPTTDSYEQYF.

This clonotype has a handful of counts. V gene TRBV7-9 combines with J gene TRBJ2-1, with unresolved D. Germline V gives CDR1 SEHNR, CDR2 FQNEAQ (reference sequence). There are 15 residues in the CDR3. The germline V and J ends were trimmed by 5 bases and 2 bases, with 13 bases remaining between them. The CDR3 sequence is CASSADWETYNEQFF. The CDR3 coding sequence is TGTGCCAGCAGCGCTGACTGGGAAACCTACAATGAGCAGTTCTTC.

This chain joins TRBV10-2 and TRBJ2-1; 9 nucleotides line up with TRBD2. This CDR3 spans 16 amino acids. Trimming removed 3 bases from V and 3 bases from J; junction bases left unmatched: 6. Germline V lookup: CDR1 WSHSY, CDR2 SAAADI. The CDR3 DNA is TGCGCCAGCAGTGATGAGCGGGAGGCCGACTACAATGAGCAGTTCTTC. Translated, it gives CASSDEREADYNEQFF.

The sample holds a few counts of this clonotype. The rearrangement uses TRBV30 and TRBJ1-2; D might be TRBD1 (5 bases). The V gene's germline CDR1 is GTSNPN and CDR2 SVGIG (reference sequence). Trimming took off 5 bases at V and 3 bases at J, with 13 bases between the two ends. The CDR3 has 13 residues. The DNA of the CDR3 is TGTGCCTGGGCCCGGGACCGAGACTATGGCTACACCTTC. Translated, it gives CAWARDRDYGYTF.

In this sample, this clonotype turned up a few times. CDR3 DNA: TGTGCCAGCAGCCATGGGGGCTTTAAAGAGACCCAGTACTTC. Amino acid sequence: CASSHGGFKETQYF. The chain uses TRBV3-1 and TRBJ2-5; D possibly corresponds to TRBD1 (6 bases). Trimming removed 3 bases from V and 3 bases from J, with 11 bases in between. Germline loops: CDR1 LGHDT, CDR2 YNNKEL (reference sequence). CDR3 length: 14 residues.

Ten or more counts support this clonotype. The DNA for the CDR3 is TGCAGTGCTCAGCGGACCCAAGAGACCCAGTACTTC. Its translation: CSAQRTQETQYF. V usage is TRBV20-1 and J usage is TRBJ2-5; TRBD2 might be the D (5 bases). CDR3 size: 12 residues. CDR1 and CDR2 from the germline V gene are DFQATT and SNEGSKA (reference sequence). V was clipped by 5 bases and J by 1 base, with 8 bases between them.

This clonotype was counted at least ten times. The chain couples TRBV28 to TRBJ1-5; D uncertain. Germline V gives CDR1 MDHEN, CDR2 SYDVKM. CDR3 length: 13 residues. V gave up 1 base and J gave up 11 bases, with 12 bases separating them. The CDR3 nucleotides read TGTGCCAGCAGTTTATCTGCAGTGGGAGCCCAGCATTTT. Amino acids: CASSLSAVGAQHF.

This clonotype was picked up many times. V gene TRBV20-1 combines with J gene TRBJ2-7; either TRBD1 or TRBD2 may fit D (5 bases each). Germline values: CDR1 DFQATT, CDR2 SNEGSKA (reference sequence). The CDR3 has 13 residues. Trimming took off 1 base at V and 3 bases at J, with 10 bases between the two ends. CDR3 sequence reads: CSARGRTNYEQYF. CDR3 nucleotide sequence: TGCAGTGCTAGAGGGAGGACAAACTACGAGCAGTACTTC.

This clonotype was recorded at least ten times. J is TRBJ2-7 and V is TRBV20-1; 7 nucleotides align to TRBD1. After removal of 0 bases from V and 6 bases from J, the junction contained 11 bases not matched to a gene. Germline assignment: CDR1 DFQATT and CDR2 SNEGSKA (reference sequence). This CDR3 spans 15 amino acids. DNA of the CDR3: TGCAGTGCTAGAGATGATCACTGGACAGGTATCGAGCAGTACTTC. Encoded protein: CSARDDHWTGIEQYF.

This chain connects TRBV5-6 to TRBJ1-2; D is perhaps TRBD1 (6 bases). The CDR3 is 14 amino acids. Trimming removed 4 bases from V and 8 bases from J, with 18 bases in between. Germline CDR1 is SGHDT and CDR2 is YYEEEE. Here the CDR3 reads CASSPPRGALGYTF. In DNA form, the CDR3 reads TGTGCCAGCAGCCCTCCGAGGGGGGCGCTGGGCTACACCTTC. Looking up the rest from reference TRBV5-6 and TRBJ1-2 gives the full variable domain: DAGVTQSPTHLIKTRGQQVTLRCSPKSGHDTVSWYQQALGQGPQFIFQYYEEEERQRGNFPDRFSGHQFPNYSSELNVNALLLGDSALYLCASSPPRGALGYTFGSGTRLTVV.

CDR3 sequence (DNA): TGCGCCAGCACCACGTCCCGGGACAGATCATCTCAGTTCTTC. It translates to CASTTSRDRSSQFF. The V gene is TRBV5-1, the J gene TRBJ2-1, with 7 bases matching TRBD1. CDR3 length equals 14 residues. The trim removed 6 bases at V and 13 bases at J, leaving 16 bases unmatched. Germline values: CDR1 SGHRS, CDR2 YFSETQ. The complete variable domain, with remaining parts taken from reference TRBV5-1 and TRBJ2-1, reads KAGVTQTPRYLIKTRGQQVTLSCSPISGHRSVSWYQQTPGQGLQFLFEYFSETQRNKGNFPGRFSGRQFSNSRSEMNVSTLELGDSALYLCASTTSRDRSSQFFGPGTRLTVL.

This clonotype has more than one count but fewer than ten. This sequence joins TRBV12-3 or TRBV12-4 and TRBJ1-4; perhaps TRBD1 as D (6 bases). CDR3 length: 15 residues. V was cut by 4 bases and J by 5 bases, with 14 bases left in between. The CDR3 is CASSSMVGQNEKLFF. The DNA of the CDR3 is TGTGCCAGCAGTTCGATGGTCGGACAGAATGAAAAACTGTTTTTT.

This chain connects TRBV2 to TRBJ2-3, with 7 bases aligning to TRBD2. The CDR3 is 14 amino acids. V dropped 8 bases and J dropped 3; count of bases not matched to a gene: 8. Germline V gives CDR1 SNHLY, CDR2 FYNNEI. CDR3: CASEAGERTDTQYF. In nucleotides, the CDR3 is TGTGCCAGCGAGGCGGGAGAACGGACAGATACGCAGTATTTT.

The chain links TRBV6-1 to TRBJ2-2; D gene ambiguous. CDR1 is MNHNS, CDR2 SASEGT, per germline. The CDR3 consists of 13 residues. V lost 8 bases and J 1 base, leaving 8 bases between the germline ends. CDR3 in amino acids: CASGTKNTGELFF. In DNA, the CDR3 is TGTGCCAGCGGAACGAAGAACACCGGGGAGCTGTTTTTT.

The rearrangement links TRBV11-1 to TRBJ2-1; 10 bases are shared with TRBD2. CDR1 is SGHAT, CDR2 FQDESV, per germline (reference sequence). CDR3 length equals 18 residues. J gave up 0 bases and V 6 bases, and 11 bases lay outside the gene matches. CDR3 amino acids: CASRKGASGRNSYNEQFF. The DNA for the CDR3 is TGTGCCAGCAGGAAAGGGGCTAGCGGGAGAAACTCCTACAATGAGCAGTTCTTC.

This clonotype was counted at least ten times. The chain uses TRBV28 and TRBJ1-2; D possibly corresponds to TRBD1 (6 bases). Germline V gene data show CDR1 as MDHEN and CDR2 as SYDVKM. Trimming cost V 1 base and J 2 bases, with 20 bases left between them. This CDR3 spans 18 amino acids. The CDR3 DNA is TGTGCCAGCAGTTTATCTTCTTACGGGGGCGACTTGAACTATGGCTACACCTTC. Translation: CASSLSSYGGDLNYGYTF.